The rows below give T cell receptor beta chains drawn from one sample of a study of blood T cell repertoires in COVID-19. Here immunoSEQ multiplex PCR was the method, and the copy in TCRdb shows in-frame clones only, minus some. The sample carries roughly 500,000 clones, 88% recorded once. The sample consisted of PBMCs or T cells enriched from blood (not recorded which). These receptors all come from a woman aged 55-69 years who had recovered from COVID-19. Each CDR3 is given with its conserved first and last residue. Clone size is stated in some rows and not others, as once, few, many or a class when expanded.

TRBJ2-2 | NA | TRBV2 | CASSDRAVTGELFF
TRBJ1-2 | NA | TRBV12-3/TRBV12-4 | CASSFGPGGYTF
TRBJ2-1 | NA | TRBV24-1 | CATSDFRGLNNEQFF
TRBJ2-2 | NA | TRBV9 | CASRSGGPGTGELFF
TRBJ1-4 | NA | TRBV6-5 | CASFPGRGEKLFF
TRBJ1-4 | NA | TRBV7-9 | CASSLDRGTNEKLFF
TRBJ2-7 | few | TRBV6-2/TRBV6-3 | CASSYSSETDEQYF
TRBJ2-7 | NA | TRBV2 | CAFRTGLIYEQYF
TRBJ1-1 | NA | TRBV5-1 | CASSLGVGQGFTEAFF
TRBJ1-1 | NA | TRBV6-5 | CASSTGILNTEAFF
TRBJ1-6 | NA | TRBV10-1 | CARTGQGASPLHF
TRBJ2-2 | few | TRBV3-1/TRBV3-2 | CASSRAGAIPANTGELFF
TRBJ1-5 | once | TRBV2 | CASSDSGSNQPQHF
TRBJ2-3 | NA | TRBV19 | CASTLQGSSTDTQYF
TRBJ2-1 | NA | TRBV5-5 | CASSSTSGSYNEQFF
TRBJ1-1 | NA | TRBV10-3 | CAISDGENTEAFF
TRBJ2-3 | NA | TRBV5-4 | CASSSASGVTDTQYF
TRBJ1-1 | NA | TRBV10-3 | CAISKQGNTEAFF
TRBJ2-1 | once | TRBV28 | CASSLTSGAPLAYNEQFF
TRBJ1-1 | NA | TRBV19 | CASSIYSTGGTEAFF
TRBJ1-5 | NA | TRBV5-4 | CASSLGPGGNQPQHF
TRBJ1-1 | few | TRBV15 | CATSKGEGTEAFF
TRBJ1-5 | NA | TRBV3-1/TRBV3-2 | CASSLGTASNQPQHF
TRBJ2-2 | NA | TRBV10-1 | CASSEGTGYTGELFF
TRBJ2-7 | NA | TRBV2 | CASSGQGITYEQYF
TRBJ2-3 | NA | TRBV18 | CASSPLPGHTDTQYF
TRBJ1-5 | NA | TRBV27 | CASRPRGIDKNQPQHF
TRBJ2-1 | NA | TRBV5-1 | CASSLARDYNEQFF
TRBJ1-1 | NA | TRBV25-1 | CASSAGSGTFTEAFF
TRBJ1-2 | NA | TRBV7-6 | CASSPLVTGENYGYTF
TRBJ1-5 | few | TRBV2 | CASSQGQGDHQPQHF
TRBJ2-1 | NA | TRBV3-1/TRBV3-2 | CASSPPGGFYNEQFF
TRBJ1-5 | NA | TRBV4-2 | CASSQDIGQGPIYQPQHF
TRBJ1-1 | NA | TRBV18 | CASSPQTGANTEAFF
TRBJ1-5 | NA | TRBV28 | CASTMGQFNQPQHF
TRBJ2-4 | NA | TRBV4-1 | CASSHSHSGQKNIQYF
TRBJ1-2 | NA | TRBV5-8 | CASSLGRTGWSGYTF
TRBJ2-3 | NA | TRBV24-1 | CATSEPGQIKDTQYF
TRBJ2-5 | NA | TRBV4-2 | CASSHDGTGQTQYF
TRBJ1-6 | NA | TRBV2 | CASRGTGNSPLHF
TRBJ1-3 | NA | TRBV5-1 | CASSQDEPTGLQDLSSGNTIYF
TRBJ2-5 | NA | TRBV19 | CASGGGRETQYF
TRBJ1-1 | NA | TRBV19 | CASSVLNTEAFF
TRBJ2-3 | NA | TRBV18 | CASSFGLAGGPRTDTQYF
TRBJ1-1 | once | TRBV19 | CASTLTGMNTEAFF
TRBJ2-2 | NA | TRBV5-1 | CASSLQGNTGELFF
TRBJ1-2 | NA | TRBV5-6 | CASSLARRRLWGYTF
TRBJ2-2 | once | TRBV5-1 | CASSLDRGSTGELFF
TRBJ2-1 | NA | TRBV15 | CATSKGREYNEQFF
TRBJ1-1 | NA | TRBV15 | CATSPRLVNTEAFF
TRBJ1-1 | NA | TRBV2 | CASSGSQGVAKAFF
TRBJ2-1 | once | TRBV7-6 | CASSLEARSGTSYVNEQFF
TRBJ2-1 | NA | TRBV2 | CASRPASSYNEQFF
TRBJ2-3 | NA | TRBV7-2 | CASSLVRGRADTQYF